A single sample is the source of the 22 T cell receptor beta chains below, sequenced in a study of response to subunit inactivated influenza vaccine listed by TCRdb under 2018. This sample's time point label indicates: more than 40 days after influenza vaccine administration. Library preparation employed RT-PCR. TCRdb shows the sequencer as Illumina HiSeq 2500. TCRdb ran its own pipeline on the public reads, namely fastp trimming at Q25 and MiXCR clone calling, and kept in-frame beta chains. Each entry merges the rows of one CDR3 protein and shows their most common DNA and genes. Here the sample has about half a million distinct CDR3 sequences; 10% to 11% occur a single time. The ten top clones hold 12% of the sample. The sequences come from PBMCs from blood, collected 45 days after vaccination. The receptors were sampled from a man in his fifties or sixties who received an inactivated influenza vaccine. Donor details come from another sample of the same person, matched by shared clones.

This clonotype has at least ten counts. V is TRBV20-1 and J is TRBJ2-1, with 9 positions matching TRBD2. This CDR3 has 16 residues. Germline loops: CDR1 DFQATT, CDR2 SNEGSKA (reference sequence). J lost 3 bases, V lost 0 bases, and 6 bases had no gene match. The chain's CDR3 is CSARDKLAGNYNEQFF. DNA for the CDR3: TGCAGTGCTAGAGATAAACTAGCGGGTAACTACAATGAGCAGTTCTTC.

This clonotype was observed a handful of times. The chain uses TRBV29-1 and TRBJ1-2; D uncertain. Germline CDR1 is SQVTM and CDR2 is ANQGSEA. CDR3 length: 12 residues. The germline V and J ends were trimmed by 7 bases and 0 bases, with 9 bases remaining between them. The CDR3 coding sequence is TGCAGCGGTGTAATCGCTAACTATGGCTACACCTTC. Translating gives CSGVIANYGYTF.

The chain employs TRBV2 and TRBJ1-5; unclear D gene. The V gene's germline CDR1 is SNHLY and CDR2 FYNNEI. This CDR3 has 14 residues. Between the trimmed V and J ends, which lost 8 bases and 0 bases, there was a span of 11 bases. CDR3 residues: CASGKGYSNQPQHF. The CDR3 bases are TGTGCCAGCGGGAAGGGTTATAGCAATCAGCCCCAGCATTTT.

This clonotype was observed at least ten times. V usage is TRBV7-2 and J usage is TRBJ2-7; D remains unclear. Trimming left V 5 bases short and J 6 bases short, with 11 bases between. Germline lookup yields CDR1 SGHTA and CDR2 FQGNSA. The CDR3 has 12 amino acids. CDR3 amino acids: CASSVDHREQYF. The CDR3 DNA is TGTGCCAGCAGCGTAGACCATCGCGAGCAGTACTTC. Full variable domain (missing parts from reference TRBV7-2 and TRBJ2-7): GAGVSQSPSNKVTEKGKDVELRCDPISGHTALYWYRQSLGQGLEFLIYFQGNSAPDKSGLPSDRFSAERTGGSVSTLTIQRTQQEDSAVYLCASSVDHREQYFGPGTRLTVT.

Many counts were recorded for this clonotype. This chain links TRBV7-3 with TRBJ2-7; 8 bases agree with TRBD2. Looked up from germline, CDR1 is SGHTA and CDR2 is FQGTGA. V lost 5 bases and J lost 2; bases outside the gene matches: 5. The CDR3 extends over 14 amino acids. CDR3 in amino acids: CASSPTGGAYEQYF. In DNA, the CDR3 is TGTGCCAGCAGCCCGACCGGGGGGGCCTACGAGCAGTACTTC.

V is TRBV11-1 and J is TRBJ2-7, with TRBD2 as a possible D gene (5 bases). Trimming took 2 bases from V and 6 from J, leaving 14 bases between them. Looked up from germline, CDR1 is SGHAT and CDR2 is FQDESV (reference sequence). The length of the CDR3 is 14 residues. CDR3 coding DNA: TGTGCCAGCAGCTTACACACCATCAGCGGCGAGCAGTACTTC. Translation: CASSLHTISGEQYF. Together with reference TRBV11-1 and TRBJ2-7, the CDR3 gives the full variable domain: EAEVAQSPRYKITEKSQAVAFWCDPISGHATLYWYRQILGQGPELLVQFQDESVVDDSQLPKDRFSAERLKGVDSTLKIQPAELGDSAMYLCASSLHTISGEQYFGPGTRLTVT.

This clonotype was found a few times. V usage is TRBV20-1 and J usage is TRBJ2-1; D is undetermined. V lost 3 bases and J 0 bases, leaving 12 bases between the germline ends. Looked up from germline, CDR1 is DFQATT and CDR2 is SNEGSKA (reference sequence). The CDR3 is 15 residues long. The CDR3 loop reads CSASSAASSYNEQFF. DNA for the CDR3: TGCAGTGCTAGCTCCGCGGCCAGCTCCTACAATGAGCAGTTCTTC.

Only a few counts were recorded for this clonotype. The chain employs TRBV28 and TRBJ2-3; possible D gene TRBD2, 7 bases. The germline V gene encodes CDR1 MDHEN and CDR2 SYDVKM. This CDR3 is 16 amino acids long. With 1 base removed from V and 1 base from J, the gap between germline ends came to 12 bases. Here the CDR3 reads CASSLSAGARTDTQYF. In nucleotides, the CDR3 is TGTGCCAGCAGTTTATCGGCGGGGGCCCGCACAGATACGCAGTATTTT.

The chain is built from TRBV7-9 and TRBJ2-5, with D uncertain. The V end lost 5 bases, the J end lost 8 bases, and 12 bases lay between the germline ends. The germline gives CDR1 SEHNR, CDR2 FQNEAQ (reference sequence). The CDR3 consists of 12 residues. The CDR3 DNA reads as TGTGCCAGCAGCCTCCACAGCGTCACCCAGTACTTC. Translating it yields CASSLHSVTQYF.

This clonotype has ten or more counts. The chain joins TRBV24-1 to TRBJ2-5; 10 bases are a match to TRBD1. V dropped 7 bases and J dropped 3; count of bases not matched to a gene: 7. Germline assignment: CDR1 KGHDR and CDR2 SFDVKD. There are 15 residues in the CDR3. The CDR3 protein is CATSHRDRGKETQYF. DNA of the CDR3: TGTGCCACCAGCCACCGGGACAGGGGAAAAGAGACCCAGTACTTC.

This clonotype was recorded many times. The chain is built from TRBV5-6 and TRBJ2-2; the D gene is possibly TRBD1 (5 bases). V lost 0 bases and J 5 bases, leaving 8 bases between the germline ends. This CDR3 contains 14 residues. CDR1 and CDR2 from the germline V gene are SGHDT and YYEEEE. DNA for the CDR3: TGTGCCAGCAGCTTGGGGACACCGACCGGGGAGCTGTTTTTT. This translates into CASSLGTPTGELFF.

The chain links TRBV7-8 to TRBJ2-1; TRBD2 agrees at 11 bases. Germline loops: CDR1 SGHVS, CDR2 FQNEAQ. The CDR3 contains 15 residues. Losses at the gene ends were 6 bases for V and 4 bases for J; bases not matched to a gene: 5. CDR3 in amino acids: CASSRGLAEYNEQFF. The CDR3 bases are TGTGCCAGCAGTCGGGGACTAGCGGAGTACAATGAGCAGTTCTTC.

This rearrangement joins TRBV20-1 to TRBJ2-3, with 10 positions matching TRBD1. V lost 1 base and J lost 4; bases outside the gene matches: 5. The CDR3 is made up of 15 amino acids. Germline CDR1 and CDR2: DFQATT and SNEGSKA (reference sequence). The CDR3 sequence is CSARADRGSPDTQYF. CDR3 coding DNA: TGCAGTGCTAGAGCGGACAGGGGGAGTCCAGATACGCAGTATTTT.

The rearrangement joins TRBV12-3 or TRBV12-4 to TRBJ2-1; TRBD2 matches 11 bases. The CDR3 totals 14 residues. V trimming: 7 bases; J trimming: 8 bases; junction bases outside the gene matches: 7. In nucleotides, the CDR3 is TGTGCCAGCAAGTTAGCGGGGGGGGCCGATGAGCAGTTCTTC. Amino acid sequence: CASKLAGGADEQFF.

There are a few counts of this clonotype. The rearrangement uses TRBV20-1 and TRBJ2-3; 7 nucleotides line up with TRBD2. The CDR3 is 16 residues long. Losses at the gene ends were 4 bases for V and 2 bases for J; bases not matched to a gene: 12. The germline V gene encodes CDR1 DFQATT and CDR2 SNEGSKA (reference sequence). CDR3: CSATLHLLAATDTQYF. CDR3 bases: TGCAGTGCTACCTTACACCTTCTAGCGGCCACAGATACGCAGTATTTT.

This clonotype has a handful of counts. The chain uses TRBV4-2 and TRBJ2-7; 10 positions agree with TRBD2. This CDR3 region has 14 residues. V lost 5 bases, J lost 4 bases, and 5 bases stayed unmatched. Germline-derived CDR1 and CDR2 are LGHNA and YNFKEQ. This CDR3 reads CASSRGLAEYEQYF. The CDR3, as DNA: TGTGCCAGCAGCAGAGGACTAGCGGAATACGAGCAGTACTTC.

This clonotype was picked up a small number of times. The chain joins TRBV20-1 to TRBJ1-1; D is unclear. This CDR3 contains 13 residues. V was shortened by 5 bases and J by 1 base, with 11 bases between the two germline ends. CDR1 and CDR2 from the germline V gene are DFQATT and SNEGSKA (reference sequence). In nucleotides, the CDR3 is TGCAGTGCTGTTTTTGGCCAGAACACTGAAGCTTTCTTT. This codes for CSAVFGQNTEAFF.

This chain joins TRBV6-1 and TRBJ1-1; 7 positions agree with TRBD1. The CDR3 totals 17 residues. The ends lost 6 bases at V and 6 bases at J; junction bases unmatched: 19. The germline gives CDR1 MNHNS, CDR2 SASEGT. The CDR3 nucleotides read TGTGCCAGCAGCCAGGGAACAGGGGCTTCCCGTTACGCTGAAGCTTTCTTT. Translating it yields CASSQGTGASRYAEAFF.

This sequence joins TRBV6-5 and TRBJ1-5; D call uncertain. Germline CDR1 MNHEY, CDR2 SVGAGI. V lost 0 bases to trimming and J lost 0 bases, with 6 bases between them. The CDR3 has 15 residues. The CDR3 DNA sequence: TGTGCCAGCAGTTACTCTGCAGTTAGCAATCAGCCCCAGCATTTT. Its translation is CASSYSAVSNQPQHF.

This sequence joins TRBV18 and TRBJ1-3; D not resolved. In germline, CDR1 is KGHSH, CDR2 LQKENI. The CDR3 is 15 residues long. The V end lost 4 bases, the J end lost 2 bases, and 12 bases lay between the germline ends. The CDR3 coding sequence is TGTGCCAGCTCACGACGGACGGATGCTGGAAACACCATATATTTT. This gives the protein CASSRRTDAGNTIYF.

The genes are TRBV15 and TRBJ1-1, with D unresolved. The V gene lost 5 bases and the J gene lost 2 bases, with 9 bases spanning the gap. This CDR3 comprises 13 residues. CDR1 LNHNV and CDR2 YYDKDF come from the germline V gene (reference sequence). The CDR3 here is CATSERVNTEAFF. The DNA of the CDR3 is TGTGCCACCAGCGAACGGGTTAACACTGAAGCTTTCTTT.

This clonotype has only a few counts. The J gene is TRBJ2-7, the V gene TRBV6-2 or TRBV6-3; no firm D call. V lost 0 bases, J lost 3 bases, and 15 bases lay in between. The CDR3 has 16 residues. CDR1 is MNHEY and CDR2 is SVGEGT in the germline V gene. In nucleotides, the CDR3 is TGTGCCAGCAGTTACTCGACCGGGTCCGTCATCTACGAGCAGTACTTC. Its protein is CASSYSTGSVIYEQYF.